Listed below are T cell receptor beta chains from one sample, sequenced in a study of control samples from healthy donors and cancer patients. Method: immunoSEQ multiplex PCR; TCRdb's copy keeps in-frame clones and lacks some. In the table there are nearly 200,000 clones, around 90% of which are singletons. Sequencing was done on a sample of blood. These TCRs come from a man younger than 40 in good health. The CDR3 runs from the conserved cysteine through the conserved F or W. The D gene is left open where the match is weak. Not every row has a clone size; where given, it reads once, few, many or a size class.

CDR3 protein	CDR3 DNA	clone size	J gene	V gene	D gene
CASSLGQGSDTQYF	TGCGCCAGCAGCTTGGGCCAGGGGTCAGATACGCAGTATTTT	.	TRBJ2-3	TRBV5-1	.
CASRRDREVAKNIQYF	TGCGCCAGCAGGCGGGACAGGGAAGTAGCCAAAAACATTCAGTACTTC	.	TRBJ2-4	TRBV5-1	TRBD1
CSASSVPGANVLTF	TGCAGTGCTAGTTCGGTTCCTGGGGCCAACGTCCTGACTTTC	few	TRBJ2-6	TRBV20-1	.
CASSLEGLAGTYEQYF	TGTGCCAGCAGCTTAGAGGGACTAGCGGGCACCTACGAGCAGTACTTC	.	TRBJ2-7	TRBV7-2	TRBD2
CASSLRQGRSGNTIYF	TGTGCCAGCAGCCTAAGACAGGGGCGCTCTGGAAACACCATATATTTT	.	TRBJ1-3	TRBV13	TRBD1
CASSDRVQGETQYF	TGTGCCAGCAGCGACAGGGTCCAGGGAGAGACCCAGTACTTC	.	TRBJ2-5	TRBV6-5	TRBD1
CASSPGQGAGGANVLTF	TGTGCCAGCAGCCCGGGACAGGGGGCAGGTGGGGCCAACGTCCTGACTTTC	.	TRBJ2-6	TRBV2	TRBD1
CASSLDGQGSANEKLFF	TGTGCCAGCAGCTTAGATGGACAGGGGTCCGCTAATGAAAAACTGTTTTTT	.	TRBJ1-4	TRBV7-9	TRBD1
CASSTNPRGRQPQHF	TGTGCCAGTAGTACGAACCCCCGGGGCCGGCAGCCCCAGCATTTT	few	TRBJ1-5	TRBV19	.
CASSKTKTGFTQYF	TGTGCCAGTAGCAAAACTAAGACCGGTTTTACCCAGTACTTC	.	TRBJ2-5	TRBV19	.